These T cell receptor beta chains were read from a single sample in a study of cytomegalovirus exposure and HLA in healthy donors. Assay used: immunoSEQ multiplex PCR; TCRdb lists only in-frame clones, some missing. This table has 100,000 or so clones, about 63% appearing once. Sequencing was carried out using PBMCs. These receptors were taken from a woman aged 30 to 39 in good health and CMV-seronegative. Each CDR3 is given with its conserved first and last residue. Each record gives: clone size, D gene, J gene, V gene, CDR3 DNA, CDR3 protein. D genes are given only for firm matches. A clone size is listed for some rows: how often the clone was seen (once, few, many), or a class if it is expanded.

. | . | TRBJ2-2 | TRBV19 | TGTGCCAGTAGTATTGGTGACGGCAGACTCACCGGGGAGCTGTTTTTT | CASSIGDGRLTGELFF
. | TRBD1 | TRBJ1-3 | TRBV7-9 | TGTGCCAGCAGCCCCTTGGACAGGGGAGGGGGAAACACCATATATTTT | CASSPLDRGGGNTIYF
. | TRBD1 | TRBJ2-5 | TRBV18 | TGTGCCAGCTCGACAGGGGCGGAGACCCAGTACTTC | CASSTGAETQYF
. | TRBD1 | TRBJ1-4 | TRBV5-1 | TGCGCCAGCAGCCCACAGGGGGCGTCTAATGAAAAACTGTTTTTT | CASSPQGASNEKLFF
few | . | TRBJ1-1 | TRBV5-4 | TGTGCCAGCAGCACACCGGACAGAGCCAACACTGAAGCTTTCTTT | CASSTPDRANTEAFF
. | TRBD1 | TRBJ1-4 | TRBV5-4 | TGTGCCACCGGGTTCATGGACAGGGTCGAAAAACTGTTTTTT | CATGFMDRVEKLFF
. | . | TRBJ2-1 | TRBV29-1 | TGCAGCGTTGATCTAGTAATGAATGAGCAGTTCTTC | CSVDLVMNEQFF
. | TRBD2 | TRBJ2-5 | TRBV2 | TGTGCCAGCAGCCCGACTAGCGGGGGACAAGAGACCCAGTACTTC | CASSPTSGGQETQYF
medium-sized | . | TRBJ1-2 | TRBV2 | TGTGCCAGCAGTGTGCGGGGAGGCTACACCTTC | CASSVRGGYTF
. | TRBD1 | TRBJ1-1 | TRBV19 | TGTGCCAGTAGTATCAAGACAGGGACTGAAGCTTTCTTT | CASSIKTGTEAFF
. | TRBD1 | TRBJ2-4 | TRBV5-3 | TGTGCCAGAAGCCTCCGGGACAGGGGCCTTGAAGCCAAAAACATTCAGTACTTC | CARSLRDRGLEAKNIQYF
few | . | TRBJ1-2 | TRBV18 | TGTGCCAGCTCAGCAGGGTCCCCCTATGGCTACACCTTC | CASSAGSPYGYTF
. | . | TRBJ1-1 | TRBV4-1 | TGCGCCAGCAGCCAAACACAGTCGAACACTGAAGCTTTCTTT | CASSQTQSNTEAFF
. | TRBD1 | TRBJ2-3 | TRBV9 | TGTGCCAGCAGCCCTCACTTGGACAGGGAAGCAGATACGCAGTATTTT | CASSPHLDREADTQYF
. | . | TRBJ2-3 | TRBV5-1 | TGCGCCAGCAGCCCCCTCGCAGATACGCAGTATTTT | CASSPLADTQYF
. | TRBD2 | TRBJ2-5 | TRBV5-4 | TGTGCCAGCAGGTCGACTAGCGGGCAAGAGACCCAGTACTTC | CASRSTSGQETQYF
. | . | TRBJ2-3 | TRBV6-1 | TGTGCCAGCTGGGCAGCCTCCAGGCCCTTTGATACGCAGTATTTT | CASWAASRPFDTQYF
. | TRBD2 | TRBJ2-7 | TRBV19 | TGTGCCAGTAGTATTAGCGGGAGGGCCTACGAGCAGTACTTC | CASSISGRAYEQYF
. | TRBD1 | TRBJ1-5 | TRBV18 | TGTGCCAGCTCATACGGACAGGGGGGAAATCAGCCCCAGCATTTT | CASSYGQGGNQPQHF
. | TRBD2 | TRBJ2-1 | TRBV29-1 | TGCAGCGTCGCGACTAGCCAGGTAGTGGGTGAGCAGTTCTTC | CSVATSQVVGEQFF
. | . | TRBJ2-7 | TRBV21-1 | TGTGCCAGCAGCATTGCAGGCAGGGGGCAGGACGAGCAGTACTTC | CASSIAGRGQDEQYF
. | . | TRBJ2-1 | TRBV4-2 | TGTGCCAGCAGCCAAGATCCGCCTAGCATTATCAGTGAGCAGTTCTTC | CASSQDPPSIISEQFF
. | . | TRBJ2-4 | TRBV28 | TGTGCCAGCAGTTTATCCCCTCACAGGTTAGCCAAAAACATTCAGTACTTC | CASSLSPHRLAKNIQYF
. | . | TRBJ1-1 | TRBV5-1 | TGCGCCAGCAGCCTCACTTTTAACACTGAAGCTTTCTTT | CASSLTFNTEAFF
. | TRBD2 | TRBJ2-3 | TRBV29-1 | TGCAGCGTGGGGGGGAGGGGCACAGATACGCAGTATTTT | CSVGGRGTDTQYF
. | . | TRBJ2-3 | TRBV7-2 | TGTGCCAGCAGCCCTTTCGGGACAAAGGGAGATACGCAGTATTTT | CASSPFGTKGDTQYF
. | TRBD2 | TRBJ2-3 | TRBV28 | TGTGCCAGCAGTCCTAGCGGGAGTGGAGGATTGACAGATACGCAGTATTTT | CASSPSGSGGLTDTQYF
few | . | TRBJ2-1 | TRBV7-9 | TGTGCCAGCAGCTCCAGGGACAATGAGCAGTTCTTC | CASSSRDNEQFF
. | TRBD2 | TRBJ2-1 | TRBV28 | TGTGCCAGCAGCCTGGACCTCCTAGCGGGAGAACATGAGCAGTTCTTC | CASSLDLLAGEHEQFF
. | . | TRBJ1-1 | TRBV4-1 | TGCGCCAGCAGCGTTCAACAGGGTGGAGATACTGAAGCTTTCTTT | CASSVQQGGDTEAFF
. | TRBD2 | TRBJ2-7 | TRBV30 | TGTGCCTGGAGTGTACGGGGGGGCGACGAGCAGTACTTC | CAWSVRGGDEQYF
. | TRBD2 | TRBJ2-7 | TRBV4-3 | TGCGCCAGCAGCCAAGATCGGGGCGCGGGAGGTCTTAACGAGCAGTACTTC | CASSQDRGAGGLNEQYF
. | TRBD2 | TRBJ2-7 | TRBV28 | TGTGCCAGCAGGGGGGTGGCGGGAGACTCGGGAAGGAACTACGAGCAGTACTTC | CASRGVAGDSGRNYEQYF
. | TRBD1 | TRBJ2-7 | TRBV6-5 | TGTGCCAGCAGTTGGGACAGGGGTCGTGAGCAGTACTTC | CASSWDRGREQYF
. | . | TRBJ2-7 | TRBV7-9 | TGTGCCAGCAGCCCCCCGGGGTCCTACGAGCAGTACTTC | CASSPPGSYEQYF